One TCR beta chain is described in this entry. Its antigen remains unknown. The record originates from a study of PD-1 blockade in mismatch repair-deficient tumors. Three pembrolizumab responders had their TCRs sequenced. The repertoire was sequenced with immunoSEQ multiplex PCR; TCRdb's copy has only in-frame clones and lacks some. The table includes 45,000 to 55,000 clones, 81% detected once. Whole-study findings and limits: Tumor-resident clones, often undetectable pretreatment in blood, expanded then contracted after pembrolizumab.

This sequence was found in an adult with mismatch repair-deficient cancer. Sequenced material: peripheral blood, taken 20 weeks after starting pembrolizumab.

Written as DNA, the CDR3 is TGTGCCTGGAGTAGGTTTGGGAACCCCGACACTGAAGCTTTCTTT. Amino acid sequence: CAWSRFGNPDTEAFF. The chain is built from TRBV30 and TRBJ1-1; no definite D call. This CDR3 has 15 amino acids. V lost 2 bases to trimming and J lost 3 bases, with 16 bases between them. Germline values: CDR1 GTSNPN, CDR2 SVGIG (reference sequence).